The 3 T cell receptor beta chains given below trace back to one sample, sequenced in a study of T cells after yellow fever vaccination (dated by TCRdb to about 2019). The intended sense of this specimen's treatment or condition label: live attenuated yellow fever vaccine strain. Libraries were constructed by 5' RACE. Sequencer: Illumina HiSeq 2500. The public reads were run again by TCRdb, first through fastp at Q25 and then through MiXCR, and only productive beta chains were kept. Each CDR3 protein appears once, grouped with its most common genes and DNA. The sample contains about 630,000 distinct CDR3 sequences, around 12% of them found a single time. Together, the top ten hold 14% to 15% of the sample. This sample comprised PBMCs, obtained on the day of the yellow fever booster vaccination. The source is a man between 25 and 39 years old who received the YFV17D yellow fever vaccine.

This sequence joins TRBV7-2 and TRBJ1-1, with D perhaps TRBD1 (5 bases). The CDR3 covers 12 residues. The V gene's germline CDR1 is SGHTA and CDR2 FQGNSA. V lost 5 bases to trimming and J lost 8 bases, with 12 bases between them. Here the CDR3 DNA reads TGTGCCAGCAGCCCAGGGACGGAAGAAGCTTTCTTT. Amino acids: CASSPGTEEAFF.

This clonotype was observed a handful of times. The chain joins TRBV3-1 to TRBJ2-7; the match to TRBD2 covers 8 bases. Germline trimming cut 1 base from V and 4 bases from J; bases unmatched to any gene: 9. This CDR3 is 16 amino acids long. The germline V gene encodes CDR1 LGHDT and CDR2 YNNKEL (reference sequence). CDR3 loop: CASSQVLGRAVYEQYF. As DNA, the CDR3 is TGTGCCAGCAGCCAAGTTCTCGGGAGGGCTGTTTACGAGCAGTACTTC.

The chain carries TRBV20-1 and TRBJ2-7, with unresolved D. Germline V gene data show CDR1 as DFQATT and CDR2 as SNEGSKA (reference sequence). Trimming removed 3 bases at V and 0 bases at J, with 12 bases between. This CDR3 is 14 amino acids long. DNA of the CDR3: TGCAGTGCTAGGGGTCTCCGAAGCTCCTACGAGCAGTACTTC. Protein product: CSARGLRSSYEQYF.